The sequence of this T cell receptor (beta chain) was determined in a study of blood T cells in healthy people across ages. Notes on the study in general: Getting older went along with TCR beta diversity per million T cells dropping roughly linearly.

Of note for this clonotype: Its antigen is not known.

Per the germline V gene, CDR1 is SGHTA and CDR2 is FQGNSA. CDR3 length equals 15 residues. The V end was cut by 6 bases, the J end by 2 bases, with 14 bases between. The second PCR ran about 6 to 12 cycles with a sample-barcoded 5' primer and J-beta primers. TCRdb ran MiXCR on the 5' RACE reads and lists one entry per CDR3 protein. The sample comprises about 400,000 distinct CDR3 sequences, more than 45% of which are singletons, and about 54% rests with the top ten. Source material: blood. The chain has TRBV7-2 and TRBJ1-5; D is possibly TRBD1 (6 bases). The receptor comes from a man in his 60s in good health. The CDR3 sequence: CASRPQGKGNQPQHF. The CDR3, as DNA: TGTGCCAGCAGACCCCAGGGGAAGGGCAATCAGCCCCAGCATTTT.